This is a list of T cell receptor beta chains from one sample in a study of identical twins. A single record per CDR3 protein comes from TCRdb applying MiXCR to the 5' RACE reads. The sample has approximately 620,000 distinct CDR3 sequences; 8.6% are singletons. The sample was also reused in another study, on yellow fever vaccine responses in identical twins.

The sequenced material came from PBMCs. The receptor set was obtained from a woman between 18 and 29 years old in good health. The CDR3 runs from the conserved cysteine through the conserved F or W. A D gene is named only where the DNA matches it firmly.

V gene: TRBV20-1; D gene: NA; J gene: TRBJ2-7; CDR3 protein: CSARFWELVGEQYF
V gene: TRBV24-1; D gene: TRBD1; J gene: TRBJ1-2; CDR3 protein: CATSDPDRVYGYTF
V gene: TRBV12-3/TRBV12-4; D gene: NA; J gene: TRBJ1-1; CDR3 protein: CASSLVGRRNTEAFF
V gene: TRBV5-6; D gene: TRBD1; J gene: TRBJ2-3; CDR3 protein: CASSLAWTGLDTQYF
V gene: TRBV11-2; D gene: TRBD1; J gene: TRBJ1-6; CDR3 protein: CASSLLDRDNSPLHF
V gene: TRBV28; D gene: NA; J gene: TRBJ2-1; CDR3 protein: CASRIGPLSDNEQFF
V gene: TRBV28; D gene: TRBD1; J gene: TRBJ1-4; CDR3 protein: CATQQGSEKLFF
V gene: TRBV5-1; D gene: TRBD2; J gene: TRBJ2-1; CDR3 protein: CASSSGGLAANNEQFF
V gene: TRBV9; D gene: TRBD2; J gene: TRBJ2-1; CDR3 protein: CASSVASGPYNEQFF
V gene: TRBV29-1; D gene: NA; J gene: TRBJ2-5; CDR3 protein: CSAQYMAIGGLQETQYF
V gene: TRBV24-1; D gene: TRBD1; J gene: TRBJ2-7; CDR3 protein: CATSDNIGQADEQYF
V gene: TRBV29-1; D gene: NA; J gene: TRBJ2-7; CDR3 protein: CSVEGQLYEQYF
V gene: TRBV7-2; D gene: NA; J gene: TRBJ1-3; CDR3 protein: CASSLPQLGNTIYF
V gene: TRBV2; D gene: NA; J gene: TRBJ2-3; CDR3 protein: CASIQTDTQYF
V gene: TRBV20-1; D gene: TRBD2; J gene: TRBJ2-5; CDR3 protein: CSAGGTSGETQYF
V gene: TRBV6-1; D gene: NA; J gene: TRBJ1-1; CDR3 protein: CASRLRLGVMDTEAFF
V gene: TRBV11-1; D gene: TRBD2; J gene: TRBJ2-1; CDR3 protein: CASSSGTSGVDSYNEQFF
V gene: TRBV6-1; D gene: TRBD2; J gene: TRBJ2-3; CDR3 protein: CASSKTSGRSVVGTDTQYF
V gene: TRBV12-3/TRBV12-4; D gene: NA; J gene: TRBJ2-1; CDR3 protein: CASLGGGLYNEQFF
V gene: TRBV6-5; D gene: NA; J gene: TRBJ2-4; CDR3 protein: CASSYKLAKNIQYF
V gene: TRBV5-1; D gene: TRBD1; J gene: TRBJ2-7; CDR3 protein: CASSLEGTAAYEQYF
V gene: TRBV20-1; D gene: NA; J gene: TRBJ1-3; CDR3 protein: CSARSDPDFSGNTIYF
V gene: TRBV2; D gene: NA; J gene: TRBJ2-3; CDR3 protein: CASGGDITSTDTQYF
V gene: TRBV3-1; D gene: NA; J gene: TRBJ2-3; CDR3 protein: CASSQGPQRDTQYF
V gene: TRBV20-1; D gene: NA; J gene: TRBJ1-1; CDR3 protein: CSATSGKTNTEAFF
V gene: TRBV3-1; D gene: NA; J gene: TRBJ2-3; CDR3 protein: CASSQLGGDTHYF
V gene: TRBV11-1; D gene: TRBD1; J gene: TRBJ2-1; CDR3 protein: CASNAGTGAYNEQFF
V gene: TRBV20-1; D gene: NA; J gene: TRBJ2-2; CDR3 protein: CSAMDTGGIGELFF
V gene: TRBV21-1; D gene: NA; J gene: TRBJ2-7; CDR3 protein: CASSRHEQYF
V gene: TRBV10-3; D gene: TRBD2; J gene: TRBJ2-3; CDR3 protein: CAISEFASGAADTQYF
V gene: TRBV27; D gene: NA; J gene: TRBJ2-7; CDR3 protein: CASSIGIGSYEQYF
V gene: TRBV27; D gene: NA; J gene: TRBJ2-2; CDR3 protein: CASSPKGGLNTGELFF
V gene: TRBV5-1; D gene: TRBD2; J gene: TRBJ2-2; CDR3 protein: CASSRGLAGGDTGELFF
V gene: TRBV5-1; D gene: NA; J gene: TRBJ2-7; CDR3 protein: CASSRDQLYEQYF
V gene: TRBV12-3/TRBV12-4; D gene: NA; J gene: TRBJ2-1; CDR3 protein: CASSFAVGENEQFF
V gene: TRBV5-1; D gene: TRBD1; J gene: TRBJ2-7; CDR3 protein: CASSLLGQINEQYF
V gene: TRBV24-1; D gene: TRBD2; J gene: TRBJ2-1; CDR3 protein: CATSPPGTSSNNEQFF
V gene: TRBV24-1; D gene: NA; J gene: TRBJ2-5; CDR3 protein: CATSDSTWGDQETQYF
V gene: TRBV4-1; D gene: TRBD2; J gene: TRBJ2-7; CDR3 protein: CASSPAMSGGSYEQYF
V gene: TRBV6-2/TRBV6-3; D gene: TRBD2; J gene: TRBJ2-3; CDR3 protein: CASSLGGGSGDTQYF
V gene: TRBV5-1; D gene: TRBD1; J gene: TRBJ2-1; CDR3 protein: CASSADRATDNEQFF
V gene: TRBV7-3; D gene: NA; J gene: TRBJ1-6; CDR3 protein: CASSVGVGSPLHF
V gene: TRBV5-1; D gene: NA; J gene: TRBJ2-3; CDR3 protein: CASSQPPGADTQYF
V gene: TRBV28; D gene: TRBD2; J gene: TRBJ2-1; CDR3 protein: CATTGVAGGGEQFF
V gene: TRBV7-2; D gene: NA; J gene: TRBJ1-1; CDR3 protein: CASSLTGEVTEAFF